This T cell receptor (beta chain) is from a study of CD8+CD57+ T cells in acquired aplastic anemia. This clonotype was found a few times. V shed 10 bases and J shed 4 bases, with 16 bases lying between them. Per the germline V gene, CDR1 is KGHDR and CDR2 is SFDVKD. The CDR3 length is 15 residues. Investigators profiled TCR beta VDJ and CDR3 from genomic DNA template. MiXCR was run by TCRdb on the reads, yielding one entry per CDR3 protein. The sample contains 190,000 or so distinct CDR3 sequences, approximately 48% of which appear only once. Patients picked for sequencing had shown CD8+CD57+ cell expansion detected by flow cytometry.

The chain carries TRBV24-1 and TRBJ1-6; D ambiguous. Sample: sorted CD4+, CD8+, or CD8+CD57+ T cells (not recorded which) from PBMCs. This sequence was found in a human donor with aplastic anemia. CDR3 amino acids: CATSSSSEYNSPLHF. The CDR3, as DNA: TGTGCCACATCGTCTTCATCGGAATATAATTCACCCCTCCACTTT.